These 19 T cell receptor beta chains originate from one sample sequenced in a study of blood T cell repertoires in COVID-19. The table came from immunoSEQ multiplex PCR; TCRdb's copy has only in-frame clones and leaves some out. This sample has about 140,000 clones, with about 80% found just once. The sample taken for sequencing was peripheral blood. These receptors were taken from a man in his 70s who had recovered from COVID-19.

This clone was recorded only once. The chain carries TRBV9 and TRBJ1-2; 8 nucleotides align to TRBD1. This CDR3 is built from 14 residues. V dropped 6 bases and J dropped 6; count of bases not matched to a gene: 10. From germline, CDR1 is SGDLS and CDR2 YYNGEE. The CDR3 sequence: CASTPGGESDGYTF. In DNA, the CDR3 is TGTGCCAGCACTCCAGGGGGCGAATCTGATGGCTACACCTTC.

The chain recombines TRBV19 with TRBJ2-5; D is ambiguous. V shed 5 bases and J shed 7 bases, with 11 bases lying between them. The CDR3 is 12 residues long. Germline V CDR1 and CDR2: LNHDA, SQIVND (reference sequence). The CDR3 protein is CASSPRDGTQYF. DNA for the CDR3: TGTGCCAGTAGTCCCCGCGATGGGACCCAGTACTTC.

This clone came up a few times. CDR3 amino acids: CASSLTLSGTDTQYF. DNA for the CDR3: TGTGCCAGCAGCTTAACTCTAAGCGGCACAGATACGCAGTATTTT. The chain has TRBV7-2 and TRBJ2-3; D ambiguous. The V gene's germline CDR1 is SGHTA and CDR2 FQGNSA. V lost 2 bases to trimming and J lost 1 base, with 10 bases between them. The CDR3 length is 15 residues.

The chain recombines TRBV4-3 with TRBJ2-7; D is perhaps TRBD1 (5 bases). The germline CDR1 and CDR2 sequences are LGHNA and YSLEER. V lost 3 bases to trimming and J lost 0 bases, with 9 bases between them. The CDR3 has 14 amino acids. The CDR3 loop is CASSQIGHSYEQYF. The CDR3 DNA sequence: TGCGCCAGCAGCCAGATCGGACACTCCTACGAGCAGTACTTC.

The CDR3 DNA reads TGCAGCGCCCTAGGGACTAGCGGCCCCTACGAGCAGTACTTC. Its protein is CSALGTSGPYEQYF. The chain employs TRBV29-1 and TRBJ2-7, with 11 bases lining up with TRBD2. Germline V lookup: CDR1 SQVTM, CDR2 ANQGSEA. The trim removed 7 bases at V and 2 bases at J, leaving 7 bases unmatched. The CDR3 is 14 residues long.

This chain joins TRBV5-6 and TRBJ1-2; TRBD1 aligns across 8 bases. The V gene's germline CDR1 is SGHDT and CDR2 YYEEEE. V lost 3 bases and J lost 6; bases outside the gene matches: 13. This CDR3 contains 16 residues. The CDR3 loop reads CASSSGHRTGYDGYTF. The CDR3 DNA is TGTGCCAGCAGCTCGGGTCACCGGACAGGGTATGATGGCTACACCTTC.

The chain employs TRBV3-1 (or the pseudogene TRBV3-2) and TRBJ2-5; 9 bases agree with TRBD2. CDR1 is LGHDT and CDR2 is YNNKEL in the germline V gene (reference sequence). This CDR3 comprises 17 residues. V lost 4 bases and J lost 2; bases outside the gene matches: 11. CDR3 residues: CASSRGAGSGGQETQYF. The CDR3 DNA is TGTGCCAGCAGCCGAGGTGCGGGTAGCGGGGGTCAAGAGACCCAGTACTTC.

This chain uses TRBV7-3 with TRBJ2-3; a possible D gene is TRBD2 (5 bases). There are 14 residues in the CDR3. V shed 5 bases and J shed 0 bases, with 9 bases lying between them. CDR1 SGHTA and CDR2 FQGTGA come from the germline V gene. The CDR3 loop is CASSIRGSTDTQYF. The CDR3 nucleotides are TGTGCCAGCAGCATCAGAGGGAGCACAGATACGCAGTATTTT. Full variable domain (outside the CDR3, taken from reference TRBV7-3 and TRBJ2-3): GAGVSQTPSNKVTEKGKYVELRCDPISGHTALYWYRQSLGQGPEFLIYFQGTGAADDSGLPNDRFFAVRPEGSVSTLKIQRTERGDSAVYLCASSIRGSTDTQYFGPGTRLTVL.

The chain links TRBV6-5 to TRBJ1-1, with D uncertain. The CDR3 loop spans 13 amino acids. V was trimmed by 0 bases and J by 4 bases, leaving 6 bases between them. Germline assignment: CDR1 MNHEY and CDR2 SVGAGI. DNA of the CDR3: TGTGCCAGCAGTTACTCCGTGGCCACTGAAGCTTTCTTT. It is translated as CASSYSVATEAFF.

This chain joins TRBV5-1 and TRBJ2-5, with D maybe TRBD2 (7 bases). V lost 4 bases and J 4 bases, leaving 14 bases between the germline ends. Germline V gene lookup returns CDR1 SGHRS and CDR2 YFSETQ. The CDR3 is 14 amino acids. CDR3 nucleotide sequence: TGCGCCAGCAGCCTGACGGGGGGCGCAGAGACCCAGTACTTC. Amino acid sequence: CASSLTGGAETQYF.

The DNA for the CDR3 is TGTGCCTGGACGTACGGGAATGGCAATCAGCCCCAGCATTTT. As protein: CAWTYGNGNQPQHF. J is TRBJ1-5 and V is TRBV30, with D unresolved. Germline CDR1 is GTSNPN and CDR2 is SVGIG (reference sequence). The CDR3 runs 14 residues. Trimming left V 4 bases short and J 2 bases short, with 12 bases between.

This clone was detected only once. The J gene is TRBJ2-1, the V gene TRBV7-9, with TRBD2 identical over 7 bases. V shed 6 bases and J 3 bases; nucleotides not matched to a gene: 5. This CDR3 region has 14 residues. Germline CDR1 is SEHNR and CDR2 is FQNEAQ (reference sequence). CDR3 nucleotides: TGTGCCAGCAGTTCCGGACTAGACTACAATGAGCAGTTCTTC. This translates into CASSSGLDYNEQFF.

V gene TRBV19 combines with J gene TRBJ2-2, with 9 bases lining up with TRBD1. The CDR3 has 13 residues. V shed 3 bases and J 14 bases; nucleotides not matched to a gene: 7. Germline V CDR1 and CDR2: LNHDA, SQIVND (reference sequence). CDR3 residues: CASSIKGQGYLFF. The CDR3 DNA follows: TGTGCCAGTAGTATTAAGGGACAGGGATACCTGTTTTTT.

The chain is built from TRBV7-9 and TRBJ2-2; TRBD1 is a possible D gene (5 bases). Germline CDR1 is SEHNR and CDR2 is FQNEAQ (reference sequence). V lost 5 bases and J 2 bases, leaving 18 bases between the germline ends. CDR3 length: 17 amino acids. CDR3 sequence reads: CASSANYRTVNTGELFF. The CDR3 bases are TGTGCCAGCAGCGCAAATTACAGGACGGTCAACACCGGGGAGCTGTTTTTT. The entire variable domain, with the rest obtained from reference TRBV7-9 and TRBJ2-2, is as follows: DTGVSQNPRHKITKRGQNVTFRCDPISEHNRLYWYRQTLGQGPEFLTYFQNEAQLEKSRLLSDRFSAERPKGSFSTLEIQRTEQGDSAMYLCASSANYRTVNTGELFFGEGSRLTVL.

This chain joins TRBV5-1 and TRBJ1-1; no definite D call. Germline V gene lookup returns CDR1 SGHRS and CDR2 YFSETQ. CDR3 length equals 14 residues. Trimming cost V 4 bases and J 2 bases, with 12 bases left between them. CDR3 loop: CASSAGAANTEAFF. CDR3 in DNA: TGCGCCAGCAGCGCCGGAGCCGCTAACACTGAAGCTTTCTTT.

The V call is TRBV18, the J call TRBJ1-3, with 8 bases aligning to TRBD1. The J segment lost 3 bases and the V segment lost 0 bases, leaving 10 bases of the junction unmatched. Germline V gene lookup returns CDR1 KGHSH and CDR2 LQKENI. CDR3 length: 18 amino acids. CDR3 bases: TGTGCCAGCTCACCACCTTTGGCAGGGGGCGTTTTTGGAAACACCATATATTTT. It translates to CASSPPLAGGVFGNTIYF.

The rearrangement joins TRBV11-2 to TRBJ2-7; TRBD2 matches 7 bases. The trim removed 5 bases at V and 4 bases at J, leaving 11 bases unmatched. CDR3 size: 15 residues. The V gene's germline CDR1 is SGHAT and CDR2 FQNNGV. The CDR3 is CASSDASGATYEQYF. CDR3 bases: TGTGCCAGCAGCGACGCTAGCGGAGCGACGTACGAGCAGTACTTC.

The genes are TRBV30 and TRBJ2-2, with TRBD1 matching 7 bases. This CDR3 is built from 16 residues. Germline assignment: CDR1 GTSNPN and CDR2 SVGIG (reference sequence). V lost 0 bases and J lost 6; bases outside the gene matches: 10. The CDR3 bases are TGTGCCTGGAGTGTACTAGGGGGCGCGGACCCCGGGGAGCTGTTTTTT. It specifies CAWSVLGGADPGELFF.

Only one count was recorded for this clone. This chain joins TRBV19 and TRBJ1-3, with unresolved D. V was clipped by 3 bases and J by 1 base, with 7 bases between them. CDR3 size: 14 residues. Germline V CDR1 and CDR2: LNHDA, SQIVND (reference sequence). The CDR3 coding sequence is TGTGCCAGTAGTATGTGGCCATCTGGAAACACCATATATTTT. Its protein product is CASSMWPSGNTIYF.